Below are 18 T cell receptor beta chains sequenced from a single sample in a study of blood T cell repertoires in COVID-19. Only in-frame clones appear in the TCRdb table, and some are missing; sequencing was by immunoSEQ multiplex PCR. Of 300,000 to 450,000 clones in the sample, more than 75% were seen once. Sequencing was carried out using PBMCs or T cells enriched from blood (not recorded which). Receptor source: a woman in her late teens or twenties who had recovered from COVID-19.

V usage is TRBV2 and J usage is TRBJ1-2, with D unresolved. The CDR3 is 17 residues long. Trimming removed 2 bases at V and 3 bases at J, with 19 bases between. The germline gives CDR1 SNHLY, CDR2 FYNNEI. The CDR3 DNA reads TGTGCCAGCAGTGAATTGACGGGGAAAAATGTGGACTATGGCTACACCTTC. Its protein product is CASSELTGKNVDYGYTF.

This rearrangement joins TRBV6-5 to TRBJ2-1; TRBD1 agrees at 7 bases. V lost 0 bases, J lost 6 bases, and 5 bases stayed unmatched. Germline assignment: CDR1 MNHEY and CDR2 SVGAGI. The CDR3 extends over 15 amino acids. The CDR3 loop reads CASSYSTGQINEQFF. CDR3 bases: TGTGCCAGCAGTTACTCGACGGGACAGATCAATGAGCAGTTCTTC.

The chain combines TRBV7-8 with TRBJ1-4; D gene unclear. Deletions cut 2 bases from V and 5 bases from J, with 12 bases between. The germline gives CDR1 SGHVS, CDR2 FQNEAQ. The CDR3 extends over 15 amino acids. The CDR3 loop is CASSLMRVRNEKLFF. CDR3 bases: TGTGCCAGCAGCTTAATGCGGGTGCGGAATGAAAAACTGTTTTTT.

V is TRBV14 and J is TRBJ1-1, with 7 bases matching TRBD1. The V and J ends lost 7 bases and 7 bases, in that order; junction bases with no gene match: 9. Per germline, CDR1 SGHDN and CDR2 FVKESK. The CDR3 totals 13 residues. CDR3 nucleotides: TGTGCCAGCACTCACAGGGGATCCCTTGAAGCTTTCTTT. Translating gives CASTHRGSLEAFF.

The gene calls are TRBV5-1 and TRBJ1-4; D ambiguous. Trimming left V 0 bases short and J 4 bases short, with 7 bases between. CDR3 length: 14 amino acids. Germline CDR1 and CDR2: SGHRS and YFSETQ. For the CDR3, the DNA is TGCGCCAGCAGCTTGGTCAGCGTTAATGAAAAACTGTTTTTT. It translates to CASSLVSVNEKLFF. The whole variable domain, remainder taken from reference TRBV5-1 and TRBJ1-4, is KAGVTQTPRYLIKTRGQQVTLSCSPISGHRSVSWYQQTPGQGLQFLFEYFSETQRNKGNFPGRFSGRQFSNSRSEMNVSTLELGDSALYLCASSLVSVNEKLFFGSGTQLSVL.

The V gene is TRBV30, the J gene TRBJ1-2; TRBD1 might be the D (6 bases). Looked up from germline, CDR1 is GTSNPN and CDR2 is SVGIG (reference sequence). This CDR3 is 14 amino acids long. V was cut by 5 bases and J by 0 bases, with 13 bases left in between. CDR3 region: CAWLTGLANYGYTF. CDR3 DNA sequence: TGTGCCTGGCTAACAGGGCTAGCTAACTATGGCTACACCTTC. Full variable domain (remainder filled in from reference TRBV30 and TRBJ1-2): SQTIHQWPATLVQPVGSPLSLECTVEGTSNPNLYWYRQAAGRGLQLLFYSVGIGQISSEVPQNLSASRPQDRQFILSSKKLLLSDSGFYLCAWLTGLANYGYTFGSGTRLTVV.

This clone was counted between two and nine times. The genes are TRBV30 and TRBJ1-1; D remains unclear. CDR3 length: 10 residues. The V end lost 3 bases, the J end lost 7 bases, and 6 bases lay between the germline ends. The germline V gene has CDR1 GTSNPN and CDR2 SVGIG (reference sequence). Written as DNA, the CDR3 is TGTGCCTGGAGGGCGGATGAAGCTTTCTTT. It is translated as CAWRADEAFF.

The chain carries TRBV5-5 and TRBJ1-6; perhaps TRBD1 as D (6 bases). This CDR3 comprises 15 residues. Germline V gene sequence: CDR1 SGHKS, CDR2 YYEKEE (reference sequence). V lost 0 bases and J 7 bases, leaving 11 bases between the germline ends. CDR3 amino acids: CASSLEDSINSPLHF. DNA for the CDR3: TGTGCCAGCAGCTTGGAGGACAGCATAAATTCACCCCTCCACTTT.

The J gene is TRBJ2-7, the V gene TRBV18; TRBD1 matches at 8 bases. Trimming cost V 4 bases and J 5 bases; bases outside gene matches: 4. Looked up from germline, CDR1 is KGHSH and CDR2 is LQKENI. This CDR3 is 13 amino acids long. In DNA, the CDR3 is TGTGCCAGCTCACAACAGGGGGAGGACGAGCAGTACTTC. Amino acid sequence: CASSQQGEDEQYF.

The gene calls are TRBV11-2 and TRBJ1-4; possibly TRBD1 for D (5 bases). The CDR3 runs 14 residues. V lost 3 bases to trimming and J lost 7 bases, with 12 bases between them. CDR1 SGHAT and CDR2 FQNNGV come from the germline V gene. The CDR3 region is CASSFGAGSEKLFF. In DNA form, the CDR3 reads TGTGCCAGCAGCTTTGGGGCCGGCAGTGAAAAACTGTTTTTT.

The chain is built from TRBV3-1 (or the pseudogene TRBV3-2) and TRBJ2-7; D is possibly TRBD2 (6 bases). The germline gives CDR1 LGHDT, CDR2 YNNKEL (reference sequence). The V and J ends lost 3 bases and 2 bases respectively, with 17 bases between them. This CDR3 is 16 amino acids long. The CDR3 DNA reads as TGTGCCAGCAGCCAGGCTACACGGGGGTTTCCCTACGAGCAGTACTTC. Translated: CASSQATRGFPYEQYF.

This chain connects TRBV7-8 to TRBJ1-6; 8 nucleotides line up with TRBD1. This CDR3 comprises 15 residues. Trimming at V came to 5 bases and at J to 8 bases, leaving 8 bases not matched to a gene. The germline V gene encodes CDR1 SGHVS and CDR2 FQNEAQ. CDR3 nucleotide sequence: TGTGCCAGCAGCCTAGGACAGGGTGGGGATTCACCCCTCCACTTT. This translates into CASSLGQGGDSPLHF.

The count of this clone is one. This chain connects TRBV18 to TRBJ2-4; 13 bases map to TRBD2. Trimming cost V 3 bases and J 3 bases; bases outside gene matches: 2. This CDR3 has 16 residues. Germline V gene sequence: CDR1 KGHSH, CDR2 LQKENI. CDR3 nucleotide sequence: TGTGCCAGCTCACCCGGGACTAGCGGGGTCAAAAACATTCAGTACTTC. Its translation is CASSPGTSGVKNIQYF.

This chain joins TRBV5-1 and TRBJ1-2, with a tentative D call TRBD1 (6 bases). V was pared by 4 bases and J by 10 bases, with 20 bases between. CDR1 SGHRS and CDR2 YFSETQ come from the germline V gene. The CDR3 covers 14 residues. CDR3 nucleotide sequence: TGCGCCAGCAGCGTATCGAGTCATTACAGGGACTACACCTTC. Translation: CASSVSSHYRDYTF. Full variable domain (remainder filled in from reference TRBV5-1 and TRBJ1-2): KAGVTQTPRYLIKTRGQQVTLSCSPISGHRSVSWYQQTPGQGLQFLFEYFSETQRNKGNFPGRFSGRQFSNSRSEMNVSTLELGDSALYLCASSVSSHYRDYTFGSGTRLTVV.

The J gene is TRBJ1-2, the V gene TRBV6-5, with a tentative D call TRBD1 (6 bases). The germline V and J ends were trimmed by 2 bases and 4 bases, with 14 bases remaining between them. From germline, CDR1 is MNHEY and CDR2 SVGAGI. The CDR3 loop spans 15 amino acids. The DNA of the CDR3 is TGTGCCAGCAGTTACGTGGCAGGGGTCGGCTATGGCTACACCTTC. Its protein is CASSYVAGVGYGYTF.

The chain combines TRBV19 with TRBJ2-7, with D maybe TRBD2 (6 bases). V lost 2 bases, J lost 3 bases, and 8 bases lay in between. CDR3 length: 13 residues. Germline CDR1 and CDR2: LNHDA and SQIVND (reference sequence). The CDR3 spells CASSISGDYEQYF. CDR3 DNA: TGTGCCAGTAGTATATCGGGAGACTACGAGCAGTACTTC.

V and J are TRBV5-1 and TRBJ1-5; 7 bases are shared with TRBD1. V lost 4 bases to trimming and J lost 0 bases; unmatched junction nucleotides: 7. This CDR3 comprises 16 residues. From germline, CDR1 is SGHRS and CDR2 YFSETQ. The CDR3 DNA follows: TGCGCCAGCAGCCCAGGGACAGCTCATAGCAATCAGCCCCAGCATTTT. This codes for CASSPGTAHSNQPQHF.

The chain is built from TRBV5-6 and TRBJ2-7, with TRBD1 matching 9 bases. Germline V gives CDR1 SGHDT, CDR2 YYEEEE. After removal of 1 base from V and 5 bases from J, the junction contained 10 bases not matched to a gene. CDR3 length equals 16 residues. DNA for the CDR3: TGTGCCAGCAGCTTGACTTCCACAGGGGGCAAGGACGAGCAGTACTTC. Translation: CASSLTSTGGKDEQYF.